The clone carrying this T cell receptor beta chain has more than one count but fewer than ten. Its antigen is currently unknown. This record comes from a study of vaccination effects on CD4 cells after COVID-19. Whole-study findings and limits: After vaccination, at late timepoints, clones induced by infection and by vaccine contracted markedly.

Clones were read by immunoSEQ multiplex PCR, and TCRdb kept only the in-frame ones, dropping some. Of around 47,000 clones listed, 65% to 70% are singletons. ViraFEST used viral peptide pools to expand antigen-specific CD4+ T cells before sequencing. Between days 10 and 11 of culture, CD4+ T cells were separated out. Between March and December 2020, the person had a SARS-CoV-2 infection that PCR confirmed. The source material was CD4+ T cells from PBMCs cultured with a peptide pool, sampled before COVID-19 vaccination. This sequence originates from a human donor who had a prior SARS-CoV-2 infection.

The CDR3 region has the DNA TGTGCCAGCAGCATTATAGCGGACACTGAAGCTTTCTTT. It translates to CASSIIADTEAFF. V and J are TRBV12-3 or TRBV12-4 and TRBJ1-1; D is uncertain. The CDR3 runs to 13 residues. The V end lost 6 bases, the J end lost 3 bases, and 11 bases lay between the germline ends.